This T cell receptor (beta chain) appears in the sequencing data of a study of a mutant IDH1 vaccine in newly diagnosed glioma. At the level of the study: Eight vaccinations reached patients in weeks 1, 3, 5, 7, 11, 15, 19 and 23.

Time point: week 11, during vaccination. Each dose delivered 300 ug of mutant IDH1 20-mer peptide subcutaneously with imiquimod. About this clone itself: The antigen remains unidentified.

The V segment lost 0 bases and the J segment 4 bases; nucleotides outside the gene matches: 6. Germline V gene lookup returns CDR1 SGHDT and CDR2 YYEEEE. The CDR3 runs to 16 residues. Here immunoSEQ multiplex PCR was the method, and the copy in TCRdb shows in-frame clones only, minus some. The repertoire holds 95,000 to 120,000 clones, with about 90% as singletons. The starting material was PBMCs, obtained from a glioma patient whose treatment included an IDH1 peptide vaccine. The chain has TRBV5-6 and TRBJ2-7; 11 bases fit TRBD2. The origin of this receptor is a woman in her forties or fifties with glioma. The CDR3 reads CASSLELAGERYEQYF. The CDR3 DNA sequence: TGTGCCAGCAGCTTGGAACTAGCGGGAGAACGGTACGAGCAGTACTTC.